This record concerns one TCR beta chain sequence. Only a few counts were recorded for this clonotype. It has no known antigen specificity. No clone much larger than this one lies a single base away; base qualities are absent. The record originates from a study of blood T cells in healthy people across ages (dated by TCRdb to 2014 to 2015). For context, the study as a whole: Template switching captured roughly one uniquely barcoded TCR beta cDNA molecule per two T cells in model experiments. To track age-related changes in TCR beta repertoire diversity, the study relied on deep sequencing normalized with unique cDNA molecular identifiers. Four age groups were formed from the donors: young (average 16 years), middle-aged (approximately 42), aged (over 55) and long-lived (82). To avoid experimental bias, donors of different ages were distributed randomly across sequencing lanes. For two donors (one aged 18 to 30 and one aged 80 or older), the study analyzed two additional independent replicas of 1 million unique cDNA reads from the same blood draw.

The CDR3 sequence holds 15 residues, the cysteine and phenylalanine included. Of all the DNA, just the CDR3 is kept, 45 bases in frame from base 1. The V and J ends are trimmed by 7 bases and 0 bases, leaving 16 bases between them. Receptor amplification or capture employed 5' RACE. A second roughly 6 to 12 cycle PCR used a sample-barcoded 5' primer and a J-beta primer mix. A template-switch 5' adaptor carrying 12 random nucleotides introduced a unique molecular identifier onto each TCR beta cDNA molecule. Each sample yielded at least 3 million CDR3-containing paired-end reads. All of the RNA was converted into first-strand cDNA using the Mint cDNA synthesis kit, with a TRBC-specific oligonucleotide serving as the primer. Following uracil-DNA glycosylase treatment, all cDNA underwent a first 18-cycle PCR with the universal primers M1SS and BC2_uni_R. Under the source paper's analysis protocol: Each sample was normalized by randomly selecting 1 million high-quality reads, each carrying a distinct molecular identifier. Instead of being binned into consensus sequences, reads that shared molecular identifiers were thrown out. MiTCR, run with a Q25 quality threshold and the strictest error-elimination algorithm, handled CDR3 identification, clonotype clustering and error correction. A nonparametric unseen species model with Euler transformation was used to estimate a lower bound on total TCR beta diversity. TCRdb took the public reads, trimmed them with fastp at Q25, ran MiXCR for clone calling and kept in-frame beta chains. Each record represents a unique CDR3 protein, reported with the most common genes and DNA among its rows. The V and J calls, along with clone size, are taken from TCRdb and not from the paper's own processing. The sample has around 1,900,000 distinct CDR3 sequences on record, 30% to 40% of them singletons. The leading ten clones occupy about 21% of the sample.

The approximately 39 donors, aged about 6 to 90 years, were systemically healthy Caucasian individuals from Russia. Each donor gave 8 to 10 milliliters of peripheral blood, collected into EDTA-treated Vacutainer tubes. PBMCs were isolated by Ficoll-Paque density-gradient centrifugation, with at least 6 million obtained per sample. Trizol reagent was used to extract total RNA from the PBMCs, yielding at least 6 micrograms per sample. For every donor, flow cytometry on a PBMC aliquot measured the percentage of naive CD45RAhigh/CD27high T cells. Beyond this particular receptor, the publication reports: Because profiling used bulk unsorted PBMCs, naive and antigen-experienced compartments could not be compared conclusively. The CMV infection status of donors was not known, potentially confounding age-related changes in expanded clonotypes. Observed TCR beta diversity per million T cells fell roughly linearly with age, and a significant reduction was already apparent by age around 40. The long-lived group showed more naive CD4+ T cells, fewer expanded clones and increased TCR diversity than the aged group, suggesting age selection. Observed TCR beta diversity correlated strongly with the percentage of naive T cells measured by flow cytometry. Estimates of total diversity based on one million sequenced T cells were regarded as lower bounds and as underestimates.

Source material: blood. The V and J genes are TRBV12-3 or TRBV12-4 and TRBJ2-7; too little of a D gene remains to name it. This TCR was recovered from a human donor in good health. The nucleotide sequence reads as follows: TGTGCCAGCAAAGGCAACCCGTCCCCCTCCTACGAGCAGTACTTC. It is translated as CASKGNPSPSYEQYF.